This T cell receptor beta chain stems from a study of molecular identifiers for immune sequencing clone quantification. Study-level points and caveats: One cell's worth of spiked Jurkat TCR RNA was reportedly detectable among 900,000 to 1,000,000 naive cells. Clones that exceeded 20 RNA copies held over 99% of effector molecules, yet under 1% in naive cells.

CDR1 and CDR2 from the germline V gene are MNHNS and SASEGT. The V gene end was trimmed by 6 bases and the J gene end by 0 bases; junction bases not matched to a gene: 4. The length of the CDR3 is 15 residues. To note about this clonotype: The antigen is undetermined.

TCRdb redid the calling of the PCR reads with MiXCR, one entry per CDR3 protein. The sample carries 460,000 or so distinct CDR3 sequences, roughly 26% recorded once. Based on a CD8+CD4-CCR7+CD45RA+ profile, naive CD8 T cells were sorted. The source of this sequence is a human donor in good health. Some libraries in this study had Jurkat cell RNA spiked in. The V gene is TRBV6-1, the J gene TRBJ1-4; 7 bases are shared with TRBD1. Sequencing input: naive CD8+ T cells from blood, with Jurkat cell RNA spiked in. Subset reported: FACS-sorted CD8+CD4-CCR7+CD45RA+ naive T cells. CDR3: CASRGQTATNEKLFF. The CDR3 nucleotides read TGTGCCAGCAGGGGACAGACGGCAACTAATGAAAAACTGTTTTTT.